The next 15 T cell receptor beta chains were all read from a single sample in a study of T cell responses to AZD1222 COVID-19 vaccine. Sequencing was performed with immunoSEQ multiplex PCR; in TCRdb, only in-frame clones are kept and a portion is missing. Found here are 60,000 to 70,000 clones, 80% to 90% of them singletons; the top ten hold around 5%. The source material was peripheral blood, sampled on day 0 of AZD1222 vaccination. Source of these receptors: an adult in good health.

The CDR3 sequence is CASSIVLDSNEQFF. CDR3 DNA: TGTGCCAGTAGTATAGTCCTAGACAGCAATGAGCAGTTCTTC. This rearrangement joins TRBV19 to TRBJ2-1, with D perhaps TRBD1 (5 bases). The CDR3 consists of 14 residues. The germline V and J ends were trimmed by 1 base and 6 bases, with 10 bases remaining between them. Germline CDR1 and CDR2: LNHDA and SQIVND (reference sequence).

The chain couples TRBV7-2 to TRBJ2-1, with 11 bases that match TRBD2. The CDR3 extends over 15 amino acids. Germline trimming cut 6 bases from V and 8 bases from J; bases unmatched to any gene: 9. Germline V gives CDR1 SGHTA, CDR2 FQGNSA. The CDR3 DNA reads TGTGCCAGCAGTTTGCTTAGCGGGGGGGCCCATGAGCAGTTCTTC. Its translation is CASSLLSGGAHEQFF.

The chain is built from TRBV7-3 and TRBJ1-2, with D tentatively TRBD1 (6 bases). Deletions cut 7 bases from V and 0 bases from J, with 18 bases between. CDR1 and CDR2 (germline): SGHTA, FQGTGA. This CDR3 is 16 amino acids long. DNA for the CDR3: TGTGCCAGCACCAAGGGGGACACGGCCGCTAACTATGGCTACACCTTC. As protein: CASTKGDTAANYGYTF.

The chain uses TRBV19 and TRBJ1-4, with a weak D call TRBD1 (5 bases). Trimming removed 6 bases from V and 4 bases from J, with 15 bases in between. The CDR3 runs to 15 residues. In germline, CDR1 is LNHDA, CDR2 SQIVND (reference sequence). The CDR3 is CASSLSRAGNEKLFF. The CDR3 DNA follows: TGTGCCAGTAGCCTCTCCAGGGCGGGTAATGAAAAACTGTTTTTT.

CDR3 nucleotides: TGCGCCAGCAGCTTGGTGGGAGGGAGCAATCAGCCCCAGCATTTT. This codes for CASSLVGGSNQPQHF. The chain couples TRBV5-1 to TRBJ1-5; no reliable D call. CDR1 SGHRS and CDR2 YFSETQ come from the germline V gene. The CDR3 consists of 15 residues. V was trimmed by 0 bases and J by 1 base, leaving 8 bases between them.

The count of this clone is one. V gene TRBV11-3 combines with J gene TRBJ2-2, with D perhaps matching TRBD2 (6 bases). V was clipped by 5 bases and J by 2 bases, with 12 bases between them. The CDR3 loop spans 15 amino acids. From germline, CDR1 is SGHNT and CDR2 YENEEA. Written as DNA, the CDR3 is TGTGCCAGCAGCCCAACGGGGGTTAACACCGGGGAGCTGTTTTTT. Translating gives CASSPTGVNTGELFF. Combining the CDR3 with reference TRBV11-3 and TRBJ2-2 gives the whole variable domain EAGVVQSPRYKIIEKKQPVAFWCNPISGHNTLYWYLQNLGQGPELLIRYENEEAVDDSQLPKDRFSAERLKGVDSTLKIQPAELGDSAVYLCASSPTGVNTGELFFGEGSRLTVL.

J is TRBJ2-5 and V is TRBV5-1; a possible D gene is TRBD1 (6 bases). The CDR3 has 15 amino acids. The V gene's germline CDR1 is SGHRS and CDR2 YFSETQ. V lost 2 bases and J 2 bases, leaving 13 bases between the germline ends. The CDR3 is CASSLGDRRQETQYF. CDR3 in DNA: TGCGCCAGCAGCTTAGGCGACAGGCGACAAGAGACCCAGTACTTC.

Of note for this clone: Distinct nucleotide sequences in the sample also encode this CDR3. This sequence joins TRBV3-1 (or the pseudogene TRBV3-2) and TRBJ1-1; no clear D gene. CDR1 LGHDT and CDR2 YNNKEL come from the germline V gene (reference sequence). Trimming pared 4 bases from V and 2 bases from J, leaving 8 bases between. The CDR3 loop spans 13 amino acids. The DNA for the CDR3 is TGTGCCAGCAGCCCAAGACAAAACACTGAAGCTTTCTTT. Its protein product is CASSPRQNTEAFF.

This clone was seen more than once but under ten times. The chain combines TRBV7-2 with TRBJ1-3; D is uncertain. Germline V lookup: CDR1 SGHTA, CDR2 FQGNSA. V dropped 5 bases and J dropped 2 bases, with 13 bases sitting between them. This CDR3 has 15 residues. This CDR3 reads CASSPSVGTGNTIYF. CDR3 nucleotide sequence: TGTGCCAGCAGCCCATCGGTGGGGACTGGAAACACCATATATTTT.

The chain combines TRBV12-3 or TRBV12-4 with TRBJ1-5, with D possibly TRBD1 on 5 matching bases. V gave up 6 bases and J gave up 2 bases, with 8 bases separating them. The CDR3 runs to 13 residues. This CDR3 reads CASRGPGNQPQHF. The CDR3 nucleotides are TGTGCCAGCAGGGGACCAGGCAATCAGCCCCAGCATTTT.

Here the CDR3 reads CASRWEGSVYEQYF. The CDR3 DNA sequence: TGTGCCAGCAGATGGGAGGGGAGTGTCTACGAGCAGTACTTC. The chain recombines TRBV7-8 with TRBJ2-7, with 7 bases matching TRBD2. V was clipped by 6 bases and J by 3 bases; unmatched bases: 8. Per the germline V gene, CDR1 is SGHVS and CDR2 is FQNEAQ. The CDR3 runs to 14 residues.

In nucleotides, the CDR3 is TGTGCCAGCAGCTTGGGGCTAGCGGAGCCGAATGAGCAGTTCTTC. It translates to CASSLGLAEPNEQFF. The gene calls are TRBV5-6 and TRBJ2-1; 7 bases agree with TRBD2. V trimming: 0 bases; J trimming: 7 bases; junction bases outside the gene matches: 7. Per the germline V gene, CDR1 is SGHDT and CDR2 is YYEEEE. The CDR3 runs 15 residues.

This CDR3 is CASWQGDDQPQHF. For the CDR3, the DNA is TGTGCCAGCTGGCAGGGCGACGATCAGCCCCAGCATTTT. V is TRBV6-5 and J is TRBJ1-5, with D possibly being TRBD1 (5 bases). The CDR3 totals 13 residues. Deletions cut 8 bases from V and 5 bases from J, with 13 bases between. CDR1 and CDR2 from the germline V gene are MNHEY and SVGAGI.

The chain has TRBV18 and TRBJ2-1, with D tentatively TRBD2 (6 bases). V was trimmed by 5 bases and J by 7 bases, leaving 12 bases between them. CDR1 and CDR2 from the germline V gene are KGHSH and LQKENI. This CDR3 region has 13 residues. The CDR3 DNA reads as TGTGCCAGCTCAGGGACTGGGTGGAATGAGCAGTTCTTC. Translating it yields CASSGTGWNEQFF.

Only a few counts were recorded for this clone. The chain has TRBV25-1 and TRBJ2-7, with TRBD1 identical over 9 bases. This CDR3 region has 15 residues. V was clipped by 6 bases and J by 0 bases; unmatched bases: 6. Germline values: CDR1 MGHDK, CDR2 SYGVNS. The CDR3, as DNA: TGTGCCAGCAGGGCGGGACAGGGAAGCTCCTACGAGCAGTACTTC. It yields the protein CASRAGQGSSYEQYF.